The clone carrying this T cell receptor beta chain occurred a few times. Its matching antigen is unknown. This specimen comes from a study of response to subunit inactivated influenza vaccine. Regarding the study as a whole: That few new T cells are recruited by each seasonal influenza vaccination was the authors' suggestion.

TCRdb called the RT-PCR reads again in MiXCR, with one record for every CDR3 protein. The repertoire holds more than 700,000 distinct CDR3 sequences, with approximately 21% as singletons. The receptor was derived from a man in his fifties or sixties who received an inactivated influenza vaccine. Sample: PBMCs from blood, taken about 5 days after vaccination.

The CDR3, as DNA: TGCAGTGCTAGAGATATGGGGGGCCCTACCTACGAGCAGTACTTC. Amino acids: CSARDMGGPTYEQYF. The rearrangement links TRBV20-1 to TRBJ2-7; D is perhaps TRBD1 or TRBD2 (6 bases each). Germline V gene sequence: CDR1 DFQATT, CDR2 SNEGSKA (reference sequence). Trimming cost V 0 bases and J 2 bases, with 14 bases left between them. This CDR3 region has 15 residues.